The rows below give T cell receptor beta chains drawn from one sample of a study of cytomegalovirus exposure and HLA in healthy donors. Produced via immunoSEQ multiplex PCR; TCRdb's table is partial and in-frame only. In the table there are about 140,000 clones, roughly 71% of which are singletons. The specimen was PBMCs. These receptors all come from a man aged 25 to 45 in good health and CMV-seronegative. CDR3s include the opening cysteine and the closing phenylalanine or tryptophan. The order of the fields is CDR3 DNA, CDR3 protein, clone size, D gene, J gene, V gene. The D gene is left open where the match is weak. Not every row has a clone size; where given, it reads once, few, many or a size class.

CDR3nt: TGCAGCGTTGCACAGGGGGTTGGAAGCAATCAGCCCCAGCATTTT
CDR3aa: CSVAQGVGSNQPQHF
abundance: once
d_gene: TRBD1
j_gene: TRBJ1-5
v_gene: TRBV29-1

CDR3nt: TGTGCCAGCGGGCTGGACACAGGCCTACAAGAGACCCAGTACTTC
CDR3aa: CASGLDTGLQETQYF
abundance: -
d_gene: -
j_gene: TRBJ2-5
v_gene: TRBV2

CDR3nt: TGTGCCAGCAGAGATCACGGAGGGCCAAACTATGGCTACACCTTC
CDR3aa: CASRDHGGPNYGYTF
abundance: once
d_gene: -
j_gene: TRBJ1-2
v_gene: TRBV11-3

CDR3nt: TGTGCCAGCGGTCCGGCAGGGACCTACAATGAGCAGTTCTTC
CDR3aa: CASGPAGTYNEQFF
abundance: -
d_gene: -
j_gene: TRBJ2-1
v_gene: TRBV6-5

CDR3nt: TGTGCCAGTAGTATGTGGGAGGGCATCGATGAGCAGTTCTTC
CDR3aa: CASSMWEGIDEQFF
abundance: -
d_gene: TRBD2
j_gene: TRBJ2-1
v_gene: TRBV19

CDR3nt: TGCGCCAGCAGCCCGCACCCCCGGGGGATAGAGACCCAGTACTTC
CDR3aa: CASSPHPRGIETQYF
abundance: -
d_gene: -
j_gene: TRBJ2-5
v_gene: TRBV5-1

CDR3nt: TGTGCCAGCAGTGAAGGGCAGGGGACTGAAGCTTTCTTT
CDR3aa: CASSEGQGTEAFF
abundance: -
d_gene: -
j_gene: TRBJ1-1
v_gene: TRBV6-1

CDR3nt: TGCGCCAGCAGCGCCGACAGAGCCGAGCAGTACTTC
CDR3aa: CASSADRAEQYF
abundance: few
d_gene: -
j_gene: TRBJ2-7
v_gene: TRBV5-1

CDR3nt: TGTGCCAGTAGTATCGGGGGGGCCCACACTGAAGCTTTCTTT
CDR3aa: CASSIGGAHTEAFF
abundance: -
d_gene: -
j_gene: TRBJ1-1
v_gene: TRBV19

CDR3nt: TGTGCCAGCAGCACCTGGTTGGGCGGGGCCAACGTCCTGACTTTC
CDR3aa: CASSTWLGGANVLTF
abundance: few
d_gene: -
j_gene: TRBJ2-6
v_gene: TRBV7-9

CDR3nt: TGTGCCAGCAGCTCAGCGGATAGGATGAACACCGGGGAGCTGTTTTTT
CDR3aa: CASSSADRMNTGELFF
abundance: -
d_gene: -
j_gene: TRBJ2-2
v_gene: TRBV5-6

CDR3nt: TGTGCCAGCACCGGAAGGAGGGGATCGAGCTCCTACGAGCAGTACTTC
CDR3aa: CASTGRRGSSSYEQYF
abundance: -
d_gene: -
j_gene: TRBJ2-7
v_gene: TRBV25-1

CDR3nt: TGTGCCAGTAGTATAGATCGGGGGACAGAGATCACCGGGGAGCTGTTTTTT
CDR3aa: CASSIDRGTEITGELFF
abundance: -
d_gene: -
j_gene: TRBJ2-2
v_gene: TRBV19

CDR3nt: TGTGCCAGCAGCGGTGAAGCCAGGGGCAATCAGCCCCAGCATTTT
CDR3aa: CASSGEARGNQPQHF
abundance: -
d_gene: -
j_gene: TRBJ1-5
v_gene: TRBV5-5

CDR3nt: TGTGCCACCAGCCCTCCCCCTCAGGGGCCTAGCTCCTACGAGCAGTACTTC
CDR3aa: CATSPPPQGPSSYEQYF
abundance: -
d_gene: -
j_gene: TRBJ2-7
v_gene: TRBV15

CDR3nt: TGTGCCAGCAGCGAACAGGGGGCACGCTCCTACGAGCAGTACTTC
CDR3aa: CASSEQGARSYEQYF
abundance: few
d_gene: TRBD1
j_gene: TRBJ2-7
v_gene: TRBV28

CDR3nt: TGTGCCGTAACGGGGACATCCACTAACGCCGGGGAGCTGTTTTTT
CDR3aa: CAVTGTSTNAGELFF
abundance: -
d_gene: -
j_gene: TRBJ2-2
v_gene: TRBV11-2

CDR3nt: TGTGCCAGCAGCTCTACGACTGGAAACACCATATATTTT
CDR3aa: CASSSTTGNTIYF
abundance: -
d_gene: -
j_gene: TRBJ1-3
v_gene: TRBV7-9

CDR3nt: TGTGCCTTGAGACTAGCGGGAAGTCCAGATACGCAGTATTTT
CDR3aa: CALRLAGSPDTQYF
abundance: -
d_gene: TRBD2
j_gene: TRBJ2-3
v_gene: TRBV30

CDR3nt: TGTGCCAGCACGGAGGGGGGGACTAGCGGGGGCGGAAAGACCCAGTACTTC
CDR3aa: CASTEGGTSGGGKTQYF
abundance: -
d_gene: TRBD2
j_gene: TRBJ2-5
v_gene: TRBV27

CDR3nt: TGTGCCAGCAGCCAGGGAGTCAGAAACACCGGGGAGCTGTTTTTT
CDR3aa: CASSQGVRNTGELFF
abundance: -
d_gene: -
j_gene: TRBJ2-2
v_gene: TRBV16

CDR3nt: TGTGCCAGCAGTGAACATGGGACTAGCGGATACAATGAGCAGTTCTTC
CDR3aa: CASSEHGTSGYNEQFF
abundance: -
d_gene: TRBD2
j_gene: TRBJ2-1
v_gene: TRBV2

CDR3nt: TGTGCCAGCAGTTTATATGACGGGGGGAACACTGAAGCTTTCTTT
CDR3aa: CASSLYDGGNTEAFF
abundance: -
d_gene: -
j_gene: TRBJ1-1
v_gene: TRBV28

CDR3nt: TGTGCCAGCAGTTTCAGGGAGAACACTGAAGCTTTCTTT
CDR3aa: CASSFRENTEAFF
abundance: -
d_gene: -
j_gene: TRBJ1-1
v_gene: TRBV27

CDR3nt: TGTGCCAGCAGCTTAGCAAATTGGGGCACCGCAACGGGCTACACCTTC
CDR3aa: CASSLANWGTATGYTF
abundance: -
d_gene: -
j_gene: TRBJ1-2
v_gene: TRBV7-2

CDR3nt: TGTGCCAGCTCACCACAAACTGACGAGCAGTACTTC
CDR3aa: CASSPQTDEQYF
abundance: -
d_gene: -
j_gene: TRBJ2-7
v_gene: TRBV18

CDR3nt: TGCGCCAGCAGCACGAGGACAGGGTTTAATGGCTACACCTTC
CDR3aa: CASSTRTGFNGYTF
abundance: -
d_gene: TRBD1
j_gene: TRBJ1-2
v_gene: TRBV5-4

CDR3nt: TGCGCCAGCAGCCCCCTCAGCGGGAGTCCCACAGATACGCAGTATTTT
CDR3aa: CASSPLSGSPTDTQYF
abundance: -
d_gene: TRBD2
j_gene: TRBJ2-3
v_gene: TRBV5-1

CDR3nt: TGTGCCAGCAGCCCAATTACAGGGGGAACTGAAGCTTTCTTT
CDR3aa: CASSPITGGTEAFF
abundance: -
d_gene: TRBD1
j_gene: TRBJ1-1
v_gene: TRBV6-5

CDR3nt: TGTGCCAGCAGGTCAGGGGGCAATCAGCCCCAGCATTTT
CDR3aa: CASRSGGNQPQHF
abundance: -
d_gene: -
j_gene: TRBJ1-5
v_gene: TRBV27

CDR3nt: TGTGCTAGTGGCCAAATACCGGGACAGGAGACCGGGGAGCTGTTTTTT
CDR3aa: CASGQIPGQETGELFF
abundance: -
d_gene: TRBD1
j_gene: TRBJ2-2
v_gene: TRBV12-5

CDR3nt: TGTGCCAGCAGAAGCAGGACGCACGACGGGGCAGATACGCAGTATTTT
CDR3aa: CASRSRTHDGADTQYF
abundance: -
d_gene: -
j_gene: TRBJ2-3
v_gene: TRBV6-6

CDR3nt: TGCGCCAGCAGCCCACAGGGTGGCACAGATACGCAGTATTTT
CDR3aa: CASSPQGGTDTQYF
abundance: -
d_gene: -
j_gene: TRBJ2-3
v_gene: TRBV5-1

CDR3nt: TGCGCCAGCAGCTTGGCCGCATCCCTCAGGGTTACCGGGGAGCTGTTTTTT
CDR3aa: CASSLAASLRVTGELFF
abundance: -
d_gene: -
j_gene: TRBJ2-2
v_gene: TRBV5-1

CDR3nt: TGTGCCAGCTCTGGGCGACAGGGGGTCAATGAGCAGTTCTTC
CDR3aa: CASSGRQGVNEQFF
abundance: -
d_gene: TRBD1
j_gene: TRBJ2-1
v_gene: TRBV6-4

CDR3nt: TGTGCCAGCAGTTACCGCGGGGGGGACGACGAGCAGTACTTC
CDR3aa: CASSYRGGDDEQYF
abundance: few
d_gene: TRBD2
j_gene: TRBJ2-7
v_gene: TRBV6-5

CDR3nt: TGTGCCAGCTCACCACCAGGGTGGGAGGGACTATACGAGCAGTACTTC
CDR3aa: CASSPPGWEGLYEQYF
abundance: few
d_gene: TRBD2
j_gene: TRBJ2-7
v_gene: TRBV18